The following is a T cell receptor beta chain sequence with its context. As yet, its antigen is unknown. Profiling relied on immunoSEQ multiplex PCR, and the TCRdb table lists in-frame clones only, not all of them. The table includes more than 11,000 clones, about 56% detected once. The data were obtained in a study of radiation and T cells in renal cell carcinoma. Notes on the study in general: Tumor samples were small regions of approximately 1.1 g. Dominant CDR3 motifs occupied more repertoire in irradiated than control tumors.

The treatment here: treatment-naive control, cytoreductive nephrectomy. Controls were unirradiated tumors from treatment-naive cytoreductive nephrectomy patients. Controls included a few female and over ten male donors, resected 2011 to 2014. The clonotype comes from a man between 50 and 59 years old with renal cell carcinoma. Sequencing used tumor tissue, obtained from a patient whose treatment was nephrectomy without radiotherapy.

Written as DNA, the CDR3 is TGTGCCAGCAGGGAGGACAGGACCTACGAGCAGTACTTC. It yields the protein CASREDRTYEQYF. This sequence joins TRBV6-6 and TRBJ2-7; 7 positions match TRBD1. The CDR3 consists of 13 residues. Germline assignment: CDR1 MNHNY and CDR2 SVGAGI (reference sequence). V lost 6 bases, J lost 2 bases, and 4 bases stayed unmatched.